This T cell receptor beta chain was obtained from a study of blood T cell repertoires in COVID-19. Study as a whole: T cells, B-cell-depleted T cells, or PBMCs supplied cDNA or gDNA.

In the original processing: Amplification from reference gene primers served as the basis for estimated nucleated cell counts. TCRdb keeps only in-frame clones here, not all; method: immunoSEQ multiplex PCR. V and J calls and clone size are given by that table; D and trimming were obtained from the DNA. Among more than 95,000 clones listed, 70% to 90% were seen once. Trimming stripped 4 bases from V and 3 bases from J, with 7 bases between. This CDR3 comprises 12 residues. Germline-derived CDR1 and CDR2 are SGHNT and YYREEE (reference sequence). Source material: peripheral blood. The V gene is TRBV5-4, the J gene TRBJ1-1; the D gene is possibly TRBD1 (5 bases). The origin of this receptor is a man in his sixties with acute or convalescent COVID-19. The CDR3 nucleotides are TGTGCCAGCAGCCCCAGGGACACTGAAGCTTTCTTT. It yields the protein CASSPRDTEAFF. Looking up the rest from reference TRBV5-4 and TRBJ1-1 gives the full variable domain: ETGVTQSPTHLIKTRGQQVTLRCSSQSGHNTVSWYQQALGQGPQFIFQYYREEENGRGNFPPRFSGLQFPNYSSELNVNALELDDSALYLCASSPRDTEAFFGQGTRLTVV.